This T cell receptor (beta chain) is from a study of T-cell memory formation after mild COVID-19. Findings of the study overall: CD4+ contracting clones were mainly CM and EM; CD8+ ones, EMRA.

TCRdb redid the calling of the 5' RACE reads with MiXCR, one entry per CDR3 protein. Of some 100,000 distinct CDR3 sequences listed, around 10% are singletons. CDR3 length: 14 amino acids. From germline, CDR1 is SEHNR and CDR2 FQNEAQ (reference sequence). Trimming removed 7 bases from V and 7 bases from J; junction bases left unmatched: 8. This clonotype was counted between two and nine times. Antigen: not known. The V gene is TRBV7-9, the J gene TRBJ2-4; 9 bases agree with TRBD1. The sequencing sample was made of PBMCs or a T cell subset sorted from them (not recorded which). The clonotype originates from a man younger than 35 who had mild COVID-19 (a few samples of this study predate the infection). Cell type and time point are not known. CDR3 in DNA: TGTGCCAGCAACCCGGGACAGGGCCCCAACATTCAGTACTTC. Protein: CASNPGQGPNIQYF.